The 14 T cell receptor beta chains below come from one sample, sequenced in a study of follicular helper T cells after annual influenza vaccination. Clones were read by immunoSEQ multiplex PCR, and TCRdb kept only the in-frame ones, dropping some. The sample consists of 12,000 or so clones, over 70% of them appearing once. Sample time point: 2015-2016 season, pre-vaccination. The sample in question was CXCR5+ CD38- circulating T follicular helper cells from blood, obtained on the day of influenza vaccination. Subset specified: circulating Tfh, non-naive CD4+CXCR5+PD-1+ (ICOS+CD38+ or ICOS-CD38-). The receptors were gathered from an adult who received the influenza vaccine.

The CDR3 coding sequence is TGTGCCAGCAGCGTAGGTGGGACTAGCGGGGTTCGTGAGCAGTTCTTC. It codes for CASSVGGTSGVREQFF. The V call is TRBV9, the J call TRBJ2-1, with 13 positions matching TRBD2. Trimming cost V 0 bases and J 9 bases; bases outside gene matches: 6. The CDR3 extends over 16 amino acids. Germline V gene sequence: CDR1 SGDLS, CDR2 YYNGEE.

V and J are TRBV5-3 and TRBJ2-7; D is perhaps TRBD2 (5 bases). TRBV5-3 belongs to the ORF category, with a function that is uncertain. V was shortened by 1 base and J by 1 base, with 9 bases between the two germline ends. This CDR3 contains 14 residues. CDR3: CARSLRELSYEQYF. The CDR3 region has the DNA TGTGCCAGAAGCTTGCGGGAACTGTCCTACGAGCAGTACTTC.

As DNA, the CDR3 is TGTGCCAGCAGTCTGGGACGGTGGGGTTCACCCCTCCACTTT. Amino acid sequence: CASSLGRWGSPLHF. The chain links TRBV5-6 to TRBJ1-6, with D possibly matching TRBD1 (5 bases). Trimming took 5 bases from V and 9 from J, leaving 15 bases between them. Germline-derived CDR1 and CDR2 are SGHDT and YYEEEE. The CDR3 is 14 residues long. The whole variable domain, filled in from reference TRBV5-6 and TRBJ1-6, reads DAGVTQSPTHLIKTRGQQVTLRCSPKSGHDTVSWYQQALGQGPQFIFQYYEEEERQRGNFPDRFSGHQFPNYSSELNVNALLLGDSALYLCASSLGRWGSPLHFGNGTRLTVT.

A single count supports this clone. The rearrangement links TRBV11-2 to TRBJ1-1, with D perhaps matching TRBD1 (6 bases). Germline V lookup: CDR1 SGHAT, CDR2 FQNNGV. V was shortened by 5 bases and J by 4 bases, with 20 bases between the two germline ends. The CDR3 is made up of 16 amino acids. The CDR3 sequence is CASSLDRPTMVTEAFF. The CDR3 DNA follows: TGTGCCAGCAGCCTCGACAGGCCCACCATGGTCACTGAAGCTTTCTTT.

This clone was picked up a small number of times. V and J are TRBV20-1 and TRBJ1-1; TRBD1 matches 8 bases. The CDR3 is 11 residues long. CDR1 is DFQATT, CDR2 SNEGSKA, per germline (reference sequence). Trimming removed 5 bases from V and 9 bases from J; junction bases left unmatched: 5. Here the CDR3 reads CSASRQGQAFF. The CDR3 nucleotides are TGCAGTGCTTCTCGACAGGGGCAAGCTTTCTTT.

This chain links TRBV5-4 with TRBJ2-7; the match to TRBD2 covers 9 bases. The CDR3 length is 17 residues. The trim removed 0 bases at V and 4 bases at J, leaving 11 bases unmatched. Germline CDR1 and CDR2: SGHNT and YYREEE (reference sequence). The CDR3 reads CASSLAGRGGFIYEQYF. The CDR3 nucleotides read TGTGCCAGCAGCTTGGCCGGGCGGGGGGGATTCATATACGAGCAGTACTTC.

The CDR3 coding sequence is TGTGCCAGCAACCTTTGGACTAGCGGGGGGAAACCAACCTACGAGCAGTACTTC. The encoded protein is CASNLWTSGGKPTYEQYF. The genes are TRBV2 and TRBJ2-7; TRBD2 matches at 14 bases. Trimming took 7 bases from V and 2 from J; bases not matched to a gene: 13. Germline CDR1 reads SNHLY; CDR2 reads FYNNEI. This CDR3 has 18 amino acids. Using reference TRBV2 and TRBJ2-7 for the parts outside the CDR3, the full variable domain is EPEVTQTPSHQVTQMGQEVILRCVPISNHLYFYWYRQILGQKVEFLVSFYNNEISEKSEIFDDQFSVERPDGSNFTLKIRSTKLEDSAMYFCASNLWTSGGKPTYEQYFGPGTRLTVT.

This rearrangement joins TRBV5-1 to TRBJ1-4, with D maybe TRBD1 (5 bases). This CDR3 comprises 16 residues. Trimming stripped 2 bases from V and 0 bases from J, with 11 bases between. In germline, CDR1 is SGHRS, CDR2 YFSETQ. DNA of the CDR3: TGCGCCAGCAGCTTACTACAGGCTACAACTAATGAAAAACTGTTTTTT. It is translated as CASSLLQATTNEKLFF.

The rearrangement joins TRBV5-1 to TRBJ1-1; 7 positions agree with TRBD1. This CDR3 has 13 residues. Germline CDR1 is SGHRS and CDR2 is YFSETQ. V was clipped by 3 bases and J by 3 bases; unmatched bases: 2. The CDR3 DNA is TGCGCCAGCAGCTATGGGACAGACACTGAAGCTTTCTTT. Its protein product is CASSYGTDTEAFF.

The rearrangement links TRBV4-3 to TRBJ2-5, with D possibly being TRBD2 (5 bases). The CDR3 spans 15 residues. Germline CDR1 and CDR2: LGHNA and YSLEER. With 0 bases removed from V and 4 bases from J, the gap between germline ends came to 12 bases. CDR3 sequence (DNA): TGCGCCAGCAGCCAAGATACGGGTCGGGGAGAGACCCAGTACTTC. Protein: CASSQDTGRGETQYF.

CDR3 sequence (DNA): TGTGCCAGCTCACCCCAGACAGGGTATGAAAAACTGTTTTTT. Its protein product is CASSPQTGYEKLFF. This rearrangement joins TRBV18 to TRBJ1-4; TRBD1 matches 7 bases. The CDR3 has 14 amino acids. V was clipped by 3 bases and J by 6 bases; unmatched bases: 4. Germline V gives CDR1 KGHSH, CDR2 LQKENI.

The V call is TRBV5-1, the J call TRBJ2-5; D is perhaps TRBD2 (5 bases). Germline V gives CDR1 SGHRS, CDR2 YFSETQ. The germline V and J ends were trimmed by 4 bases and 3 bases, with 16 bases remaining between them. This CDR3 has 15 amino acids. The CDR3 is CASSDTGSPEETQYF. The CDR3 region has the DNA TGCGCCAGCAGCGACACGGGGTCCCCGGAAGAGACCCAGTACTTC. The whole variable domain, filled in from reference TRBV5-1 and TRBJ2-5, reads KAGVTQTPRYLIKTRGQQVTLSCSPISGHRSVSWYQQTPGQGLQFLFEYFSETQRNKGNFPGRFSGRQFSNSRSEMNVSTLELGDSALYLCASSDTGSPEETQYFGPGTRLLVL.

The chain uses TRBV5-4 and TRBJ2-2, with D tentatively TRBD1 or TRBD2 (5 bases each). V lost 4 bases and J lost 6, with 16 bases in between. Germline assignment: CDR1 SGHNT and CDR2 YYREEE (reference sequence). The CDR3 has 15 amino acids. CDR3 nucleotides: TGTGCCAGCAGCCCCCCTGGGACCACTTCCGGGGAGCTGTTTTTT. This codes for CASSPPGTTSGELFF.

This chain joins TRBV6-1 and TRBJ1-6; D possibly corresponds to TRBD1 (6 bases). Germline V CDR1 and CDR2: MNHNS, SASEGT. V shed 0 bases and J shed 10 bases, with 16 bases lying between them. The CDR3 has 16 residues. Here the CDR3 reads CASSEAYNRVGSPLHF. CDR3 coding DNA: TGTGCCAGCAGTGAAGCGTATAACAGGGTTGGGTCACCCCTCCACTTT.